The clone carrying this T cell receptor (beta chain) was seen repeatedly, ten times or more. Its antigen remains unidentified. The sample belongs to a study of T-cell reconstitution after alpha-beta-depleted transplantation in children. Study-level findings and limits: T-cell counts and diversity at one year following transplant were attributed mainly to newly produced T cells. At day 60, the high TCRbeta diversity found in some patients originated from recipient T cells and thymic progenitors that had survived. By about two months after transplant, alpha-beta T cells reportedly arose from several hundred graft clones that had expanded.

This sample's TCRbeta library carried unique molecular identifier barcodes. TCRdb re-called the PCR reads through MiXCR, storing one row per CDR3 protein. This sample has under 750,000 distinct CDR3 sequences; roughly 23% occur once, and the top ten carry roughly 14%. CDR1 is DFQATT, CDR2 SNEGSKA, per germline (reference sequence). Trimming shortened V by 6 bases and J by 4 bases, and 18 bases separated the two germline ends. This CDR3 is 14 amino acids long. The TCR was taken from a boy under three years old who had a stem cell transplant for acute myeloid leukemia, so the T cells may come from the graft donor. This chain links TRBV20-1 with TRBJ1-2; D might be TRBD1 (5 bases). The source material was PBMCs, mostly from graft donor cells, sampled 360 days after TCRalphabeta/CD19-depleted stem cell transplant. In nucleotides, the CDR3 is TGCAGTGCACTCCCGCCCCGGGGCCGCTATGGCTACACCTTC. Translation gives CSALPPRGRYGYTF.